The 10 T cell receptor beta chains below were found in one sample sequenced in a study of T cells in Graves' hyperthyroidism and ophthalmopathy. Amplification targeted TCR beta CDR3 regions from RNA transcripts. RT-PCR in the first round (using the HTBI primer set) targeted the TCR CDR3. Using its own MiXCR run on the multiplex PCR reads, TCRdb lists one record per CDR3 protein. The sample carries a few hundred thousand distinct CDR3 sequences, over 11% recorded once. The sample taken for sequencing was blood. These receptors came from a woman aged 30 to 39 with Graves' hyperthyroidism that later progressed to Graves' ophthalmopathy.

This clonotype was detected ten times or more. This chain joins TRBV27 and TRBJ2-6; D unclear. Germline lookup yields CDR1 MNHEY and CDR2 SMNVEV (reference sequence). Between the trimmed V and J ends, which lost 5 bases and 0 bases, there was a span of 2 bases. CDR3 size: 13 residues. For the CDR3, the DNA is TGTGCCAGCAGTGGCTCTGGGGCCAACGTCCTGACTTTC. This encodes CASSGSGANVLTF. The complete variable domain, with remaining parts taken from reference TRBV27 and TRBJ2-6, reads EAQVTQNPRYLITVTGKKLTVTCSQNMNHEYMSWYRQDPGLGLRQIYYSMNVEVTDKGDVPEGYKVSRKEKRNFPLILESPSPNQTSLYFCASSGSGANVLTFGAGSRLTVL.

At least ten counts were recorded for this clonotype. The chain uses TRBV27 and TRBJ1-6, with 8 bases aligning to TRBD1. V lost 3 bases and J lost 10; bases outside the gene matches: 8. The germline CDR1 and CDR2 sequences are MNHEY and SMNVEV (reference sequence). CDR3 length: 15 amino acids. DNA for the CDR3: TGTGCCAGCAGTTTTCCAGGACAGGGAGACTCACCCCTCCACTTT. It yields the protein CASSFPGQGDSPLHF.

This clonotype was observed many times. The genes are TRBV7-2 and TRBJ1-3; possible D gene TRBD1, 5 bases. The CDR3 runs to 15 residues. The germline V gene encodes CDR1 SGHTA and CDR2 FQGNSA. Deletions cut 3 bases from V and 2 bases from J, with 11 bases between. The CDR3 sequence is CASSFSGGAGNTIYF. CDR3 bases: TGTGCCAGCAGCTTTAGTGGGGGGGCTGGAAACACCATATATTTT.

The count of this clonotype is one. A clone one base away is much larger, so this may be a read error. This rearrangement joins TRBV13 to TRBJ2-3, with TRBD2 matching over 12 bases. V shed 5 bases, J shed 7 bases, and the junction held 10 bases outside the gene matches. In germline, CDR1 is PRHDT, CDR2 FYEKMQ (reference sequence). This CDR3 contains 16 residues. The CDR3 protein is CASSPLAGGGINTQYF. The CDR3 nucleotides read TGTGCCAGCAGCCCGCTAGCGGGAGGGGGCATAAATACGCAGTATTTT.

This clonotype has a count of ten or more. Being one base from a much bigger clone, this may be a read error. This chain uses TRBV19 with TRBJ1-1; unclear D gene. The germline CDR1 and CDR2 sequences are LNHDA and SQIVND (reference sequence). This CDR3 has 14 amino acids. The ends were cut back, 1 base at V and 1 base at J, with 7 bases in the middle. The CDR3 DNA sequence: TGTGCCAGTAGTATAGTAGCGGGGAACACTGAAGCTTTCTTT. This sequence encodes CASSIVAGNTEAFF.

The CDR3 DNA is TGCAGCGTGGGGACAGGGATCTACTCCTACGAGCAGTACTTC. This gives the protein CSVGTGIYSYEQYF. The chain is built from TRBV29-1 and TRBJ2-7, with 9 nucleotides matching TRBD1. Germline loops: CDR1 SQVTM, CDR2 ANQGSEA. V was clipped by 6 bases and J by 0 bases; unmatched bases: 6. The CDR3 extends over 14 amino acids.

This rearrangement joins TRBV6-5 to TRBJ2-5, with 12 bases that match TRBD2. The J segment lost 5 bases and the V segment lost 3 bases, leaving 10 bases of the junction unmatched. This CDR3 spans 17 amino acids. Germline CDR1 and CDR2: MNHEY and SVGAGI. CDR3 coding DNA: TGTGCCAGCAGTTATGGACTAGCGGGACGCGGAGAGGAGACCCAGTACTTC. It is translated as CASSYGLAGRGEETQYF.

This clonotype has only a few counts. V gene TRBV6-4 combines with J gene TRBJ2-3; 11 bases are a match to TRBD2. The germline V gene encodes CDR1 MRHNA and CDR2 SNTAGT. The CDR3 has 15 amino acids. Trimming removed 7 bases from V and 0 bases from J; junction bases left unmatched: 3. The CDR3 loop reads CASTASGGSTDTQYF. The CDR3 region has the DNA TGTGCCAGCACAGCTAGCGGGGGGAGCACAGATACGCAGTATTTT.

This clonotype was picked up many times. The V call is TRBV20-1, the J call TRBJ2-7; D is possibly TRBD1 or TRBD2 (5 bases each). The CDR3 contains 11 residues. The V end was cut by 7 bases, the J end by 2 bases, with 9 bases between. CDR1 is DFQATT, CDR2 SNEGSKA, per germline (reference sequence). The CDR3 reads CSEVGPYEQYF. The CDR3 nucleotides are TGCAGTGAGGTGGGACCCTACGAGCAGTACTTC.

This chain connects TRBV6-6 to TRBJ1-2, with D unresolved. V lost 0 bases and J 4 bases, leaving 12 bases between the germline ends. CDR3 length equals 15 residues. Germline loops: CDR1 MNHNY, CDR2 SVGAGI (reference sequence). Here the CDR3 DNA reads TGTGCCAGCAGTTACTCTCCGGGGATGGGCTATGGCTACACCTTC. Its translation: CASSYSPGMGYGYTF.